A single sample gave rise to the 3 T cell receptor beta chains below, sequenced in a study of technical replicates of blood from several donors (dated by TCRdb to 2016 to 2017). The method behind the library was the immunoSEQ multiplex PCR assay. Sourced from immuneACCESS, this table was stored by TCRdb with only in-frame sequences that have V and J called. A share of the clones is absent; for the studies checked, an unresolved V gene accounts for under half, and the remainder has no known explanation. The sample table contains tens of thousands of clones; only one count was recorded for about 94% of them. The top ten constitute under 0.4% of the sample. Sequencing was performed on T cells isolated from PBMCs. Every receptor here comes from a human donor in good health.

Here the CDR3 reads CASSLSGGLNTEAFF. CDR3 DNA: TGTGCCAGCAGCTTGTCCGGGGGATTGAACACTGAAGCTTTCTTT. V is TRBV11-3 and J is TRBJ1-1; tentatively, D is TRBD1 (5 bases). Per germline, CDR1 SGHNT and CDR2 YENEEA. Trimming removed 3 bases at V and 0 bases at J, with 11 bases between. The CDR3 totals 15 residues.

This rearrangement joins TRBV4-1 to TRBJ2-5, with 8 bases fitting TRBD1. J lost 5 bases, V lost 0 bases, and 17 bases had no gene match. Germline CDR1 reads MGHRA; CDR2 reads YSYEKL. CDR3 length: 19 residues. DNA of the CDR3: TGCGCCAGCAGCCAAGATCCCGTTCAACGGGACAGGATTTCGGAGACCCAGTACTTC. It translates to CASSQDPVQRDRISETQYF.

The gene calls are TRBV29-1 and TRBJ2-4; a weak D match, TRBD1 (5 bases). The CDR3 has 13 residues. With 6 bases removed from V and 1 base from J, the gap between germline ends came to 10 bases. CDR1 is SQVTM and CDR2 is ANQGSEA in the germline V gene. The CDR3 sequence is CSVGRQAKNIQYF. CDR3 DNA: TGCAGCGTGGGGCGACAGGCCAAAAACATTCAGTACTTC. Full variable domain (missing parts from reference TRBV29-1 and TRBJ2-4): SAVISQKPSRDICQRGTSLTIQCQVDSQVTMMFWYRQQPGQSLTLIATANQGSEATYESGFVIDKFPISRPNLTFSTLTVSNMSPEDSSIYLCSVGRQAKNIQYFGAGTRLSVL.